This note documents a single TCR beta chain sequence. The data stem from a study of blood T cell repertoires in COVID-19. Study in general: In each case, the material was cDNA or gDNA derived from T cells, B-cell-depleted T cells, or PBMCs.

In the original analysis: Reference gene primers were amplified, and this amplification served to estimate nucleated cell counts. Measured with immunoSEQ multiplex PCR; TCRdb has only the in-frame clones, and not every one. V and J calls and clone size are those listed in that table; D and trimming were worked out from the DNA. The sample yields around 310,000 clones, approximately 88% seen once. Trimming removed 8 bases from V and 5 bases from J, with 18 bases in between. This CDR3 region has 14 residues. Germline CDR1 ENHRY, CDR2 SYGVKD. Participants' own reports of clinical history determined their cohort assignment.

This receptor was taken from a young man who had recovered from COVID-19. This chain joins TRBV10-3 and TRBJ2-5, with a possible D match to TRBD2 (5 bases). The sample was PBMCs or T cells enriched from blood (not recorded which). This CDR3 reads CAILSDIRGETQYF. The CDR3 bases are TGTGCCATCCTATCCGACATCCGAGGGGAGACCCAGTACTTC.